Below, 26 T cell receptor beta chains from the same sample are listed, as sequenced in a study of neurological immune-mediated disorders. TCRdb reprocessed the 5' RACE reads via MiXCR and lists one record per CDR3 protein. This table holds around 28,000 distinct CDR3 sequences, almost 2.5% found once. Sequenced input: PBMCs. The receptor source for this set is a woman aged 50 to 60 with multiple sclerosis.

This clonotype was counted many times. The chain is built from TRBV24-1 and TRBJ2-5, with 10 bases fitting TRBD1. The length of the CDR3 is 16 residues. Germline V gene sequence: CDR1 KGHDR, CDR2 SFDVKD. The V gene end was trimmed by 1 base and the J gene end by 5 bases; junction bases not matched to a gene: 6. CDR3 sequence reads: CATSDFWDRGRETQYF. As DNA, the CDR3 is TGTGCCACCAGTGATTTCTGGGACAGGGGACGGGAGACCCAGTACTTC.

This clonotype was counted ten times or more. V is TRBV20-1 and J is TRBJ1-1, with a weak D call TRBD1 (5 bases). The CDR3 totals 13 residues. Germline loops: CDR1 DFQATT, CDR2 SNEGSKA (reference sequence). V dropped 6 bases and J dropped 1 base, with 12 bases sitting between them. In DNA, the CDR3 is TGCAGTGCGAGCCGGGGGACGAACACTGAAGCTTTCTTT. Its translation is CSASRGTNTEAFF.

This clonotype has ten or more counts. V gene TRBV12-3 or TRBV12-4 combines with J gene TRBJ2-3; the match to TRBD1 covers 7 bases. With V trimmed by 3 bases and J by 0 bases, 9 bases remained unmatched. This CDR3 contains 17 residues. CDR3 loop: CASSFPYRGESTDTQYF. For the CDR3, the DNA is TGTGCCAGCAGTTTCCCTTACAGGGGAGAGAGCACAGATACGCAGTATTTT.

This clonotype was counted many times. V is TRBV7-2 and J is TRBJ2-5; D not certain. CDR1 is SGHTA and CDR2 is FQGNSA in the germline V gene. This CDR3 region has 14 residues. The V end was cut by 1 base, the J end by 5 bases, with 11 bases between. CDR3 in amino acids: CASSLDRTSETQYF. CDR3 DNA: TGTGCCAGCAGCTTAGATCGTACCAGCGAGACCCAGTACTTC.

This clonotype was counted ten times or more. The rearrangement uses TRBV20-1 and TRBJ2-7; either TRBD1 or TRBD2 may supply D (6 bases each). The CDR3 loop spans 15 amino acids. Deletions cut 4 bases from V and 3 bases from J, with 19 bases between. Looked up from germline, CDR1 is DFQATT and CDR2 is SNEGSKA (reference sequence). Here the CDR3 reads CSANIPLGGLYEQYF. The CDR3 bases are TGCAGTGCTAATATCCCTTTAGGGGGGCTCTACGAGCAGTACTTC.

This clonotype was counted at least ten times. The rearrangement links TRBV11-2 to TRBJ2-1; 12 bases are shared with TRBD2. The germline V gene encodes CDR1 SGHAT and CDR2 FQNNGV. This CDR3 region has 16 residues. The trim removed 2 bases at V and 9 bases at J, leaving 8 bases unmatched. CDR3 nucleotide sequence: TGTGCCAGCAGCTTACAACTAGCGGGAGGAGGCAGTGAGCAGTTCTTC. Its protein product is CASSLQLAGGGSEQFF.

This clonotype has a count of ten or more. The chain couples TRBV29-1 to TRBJ1-1, with D possibly being TRBD1 (5 bases). Germline V CDR1 and CDR2: SQVTM, ANQGSEA. There are 11 residues in the CDR3. The V and J ends lost 4 bases and 6 bases respectively, with 9 bases between them. The CDR3 sequence is CSVADSSEAFF. In DNA form, the CDR3 reads TGCAGCGTTGCCGACAGTTCTGAAGCTTTCTTT. Combining the CDR3 with reference TRBV29-1 and TRBJ1-1 gives the whole variable domain SAVISQKPSRDICQRGTSLTIQCQVDSQVTMMFWYRQQPGQSLTLIATANQGSEATYESGFVIDKFPISRPNLTFSTLTVSNMSPEDSSIYLCSVADSSEAFFGQGTRLTVV.

This clonotype was seen ten or more times. V and J are TRBV20-1 and TRBJ1-2, with D perhaps TRBD1 (5 bases). CDR3 length: 14 residues. The germline V and J ends were trimmed by 6 bases and 2 bases, with 16 bases remaining between them. Germline loops: CDR1 DFQATT, CDR2 SNEGSKA (reference sequence). CDR3 sequence (DNA): TGCAGTGCCGGTCCTCCCGGGGGGAACTATGGCTACACCTTC. Translated, it gives CSAGPPGGNYGYTF.

This clonotype has at least ten counts. The rearrangement links TRBV10-3 to TRBJ2-7, with 9 positions matching TRBD1. Germline loops: CDR1 ENHRY, CDR2 SYGVKD. With 8 bases clipped from V and 6 bases from J, the junction kept 8 bases outside the gene matches. This CDR3 spans 13 amino acids. CDR3 sequence reads: CAIAGTGNGEQYF. The CDR3 DNA is TGTGCCATCGCCGGGACAGGGAACGGCGAGCAGTACTTC.

This clonotype came up many times. The rearrangement links TRBV7-2 to TRBJ1-5; D not resolved. V lost 2 bases and J 5 bases, leaving 16 bases between the germline ends. This CDR3 is built from 16 residues. Germline V gene sequence: CDR1 SGHTA, CDR2 FQGNSA. The CDR3 here is CASSLRAGFVDQPQHF. The CDR3 DNA follows: TGTGCCAGCAGCTTACGGGCGGGTTTTGTGGATCAGCCCCAGCATTTT.

This clonotype has at least ten counts. An end of the junction differs from the germline gene, which may be a read error. The chain employs TRBV4-1 and TRBJ1-6, with D unclear. Germline values: CDR1 MGHRA, CDR2 YSYEKL. The CDR3 has 13 amino acids. For the CDR3, the DNA is TGCGCCAGCAGCCAAGGGAGGGATTCACCCCTCAACTTT. Amino acids: CASSQGRDSPLNF.

This clonotype occurred many times. The genes are TRBV7-2 and TRBJ2-3; D might be TRBD1 or TRBD2, each matching 5 bases. The germline V gene encodes CDR1 SGHTA and CDR2 FQGNSA. Trimming took 1 base from V and 1 from J, leaving 9 bases between them. The CDR3 loop spans 15 amino acids. In DNA form, the CDR3 reads TGTGCCAGCAGCTTAGGGGGGTGGTGCACAGATACGCAGTATTTT. This gives the protein CASSLGGWCTDTQYF.

Many counts were recorded for this clonotype. V is TRBV5-1 and J is TRBJ2-1; 7 bases map to TRBD2. The V and J ends lost 2 bases and 9 bases, in that order; junction bases with no gene match: 8. Looked up from germline, CDR1 is SGHRS and CDR2 is YFSETQ. The CDR3 has 14 residues. The CDR3: CASSFAAGPTEQFF. The CDR3 DNA sequence: TGCGCCAGCAGCTTCGCAGCGGGACCCACTGAGCAGTTCTTC. The full variable domain, in which reference TRBV5-1 and TRBJ2-1 provide the parts outside the CDR3, is KAGVTQTPRYLIKTRGQQVTLSCSPISGHRSVSWYQQTPGQGLQFLFEYFSETQRNKGNFPGRFSGRQFSNSRSEMNVSTLELGDSALYLCASSFAAGPTEQFFGPGTRLTVL.

This clonotype was detected many times. The chain recombines TRBV20-1 with TRBJ2-3; 9 nucleotides match TRBD2. V shed 6 bases, J shed 0 bases, and the junction held 4 bases outside the gene matches. CDR1 and CDR2 from the germline V gene are DFQATT and SNEGSKA (reference sequence). The CDR3 runs 14 residues. The CDR3 DNA is TGCAGTGCCTTCAGCGGGGGGAGCACAGATACGCAGTATTTT. Amino acid sequence: CSAFSGGSTDTQYF.

This clonotype occurred many times. The CDR3 coding sequence is TGCAGTGCTTCGAGGGGAGCGGGAGGGGTATGGGGCAATGAGCAGTTCTTC. Protein product: CSASRGAGGVWGNEQFF. V gene TRBV20-1 combines with J gene TRBJ2-1; 10 bases fit TRBD2. CDR1 DFQATT and CDR2 SNEGSKA come from the germline V gene (reference sequence). V lost 5 bases and J lost 6; bases outside the gene matches: 16. CDR3 length equals 17 residues.

This clonotype came up many times. The junction departs from the called germline gene at one end, perhaps through a read error. The chain recombines TRBV7-7 with TRBJ2-3, with D uncertain. Germline V CDR1 and CDR2: SSHAT, FNYEAQ (reference sequence). This CDR3 is 14 amino acids long. CDR3 nucleotide sequence: TGTGCTAGCAGCCCCGTATCTGGCACAGATACGCAGTATTTT. Its translation: CASSPVSGTDTQYF.

In this sample, this clonotype turned up many times. The rearrangement joins TRBV4-1 to TRBJ2-3; D not resolved. CDR1 MGHRA and CDR2 YSYEKL come from the germline V gene. The CDR3 length is 13 residues. V shed 1 base and J shed 7 bases, with 9 bases lying between them. This chain's CDR3 is CASSQVGRNTQYF. The CDR3 region has the DNA TGCGCCAGCAGCCAAGTAGGGCGGAATACGCAGTATTTT.

This clonotype was counted at least ten times. The chain uses TRBV4-3 and TRBJ1-3; D is uncertain. The germline V gene has CDR1 LGHNA and CDR2 YSLEER. V lost 0 bases, J lost 0 bases, and 9 bases lay in between. This CDR3 spans 16 amino acids. The CDR3: CASSQEAQLSGNTIYF. The CDR3 nucleotides are TGCGCCAGCAGCCAAGAGGCACAGCTCTCTGGAAACACCATATATTTT.

This clonotype was observed at least ten times. The chain combines TRBV12-3 or TRBV12-4 with TRBJ2-1; D ambiguous. The length of the CDR3 is 10 residues. The V gene lost 10 bases and the J gene lost 9 bases, with 10 bases spanning the gap. DNA for the CDR3: TGTGCCACCGGTCATGTTGAGCAGTTCTTC. This gives the protein CATGHVEQFF.

This clonotype was found many times. The J gene is TRBJ2-1, the V gene TRBV10-3; 10 nucleotides align to TRBD2. The CDR3 has 15 residues. The junction had 5 bases not matched to a gene; V was cut back by 0 bases and J by 9 bases. Germline V CDR1 and CDR2: ENHRY, SYGVKD. CDR3 protein: CAISESSGRATEQFF. For the CDR3, the DNA is TGTGCCATCAGTGAGTCGAGCGGGAGGGCCACTGAGCAGTTCTTC.

This clonotype was seen many times. This rearrangement joins TRBV4-1 to TRBJ2-7, with 9 bases aligning to TRBD2. Germline CDR1 MGHRA, CDR2 YSYEKL. The CDR3 sequence is 16 residues long. V trimming: 0 bases; J trimming: 3 bases; junction bases outside the gene matches: 6. CDR3 bases: TGCGCCAGCAGCCAAGAGGACGCTAGCGGGAACTACGAGCAGTACTTC. This codes for CASSQEDASGNYEQYF.

In its sample, this clonotype was seen many times. The CDR3 nucleotides read TGTGCCAGCAGGGTTGGAATGACTAGCGGTTCCTACAATGAGCAGTTCTTC. It yields the protein CASRVGMTSGSYNEQFF. The V call is TRBV21-1, the J call TRBJ2-1; the table assigns TRBD2, which was not confirmed against the DNA. TRBV21-1 is designated a pseudogene. This CDR3 spans 17 amino acids.

This clonotype was seen at least ten times. The chain carries TRBV7-9 and TRBJ1-5; 7 bases align to TRBD1. This CDR3 has 16 residues. CDR1 is SEHNR, CDR2 FQNEAQ, per germline (reference sequence). Germline trimming cut 4 bases from V and 11 bases from J; bases unmatched to any gene: 17. CDR3 amino acids: CASSSAGDSGFVSQHF. CDR3 in DNA: TGTGCCAGCAGCTCTGCCGGGGACAGCGGCTTTGTGTCCCAGCATTTT.

This clonotype was counted between two and nine times. A single base separates this from a much larger clone, so it may be a read error. This chain joins TRBV9 and TRBJ2-5, with D perhaps TRBD2 (5 bases). Trimming shortened V by 0 bases and J by 4 bases, and 13 bases separated the two germline ends. CDR1 is SGDLS and CDR2 is YYNGEE in the germline V gene. The CDR3 extends over 15 amino acids. The CDR3 DNA reads TGTGCCAGCAGCGTAGGTTCTAGAGGGAGAGAGACCCAGTACTTC. Translated: CASSVGSRGRETQYF.

This clonotype came up many times. The genes are TRBV6-5 and TRBJ1-4; D is unresolved. V was cut by 6 bases and J by 0 bases, with 11 bases left in between. The CDR3 has 15 amino acids. Germline CDR1 MNHEY, CDR2 SVGAGI. The CDR3 DNA follows: TGTGCCAGCAGCCTGTCGGGTACAACTAATGAAAAACTGTTTTTT. Protein product: CASSLSGTTNEKLFF.

Many counts were recorded for this clonotype. The chain links TRBV7-2 to TRBJ2-7; D gene uncertain. The CDR3 is 12 residues long. With 1 base removed from V and 3 bases from J, the gap between germline ends came to 4 bases. Germline-derived CDR1 and CDR2 are SGHTA and FQGNSA. CDR3 coding DNA: TGTGCCAGCAGCTTAGAGGACTACGAGCAGTACTTC. Residues: CASSLEDYEQYF.